Shown below are 17 T cell receptor beta chains from a single sample sequenced in a study of radiotherapy plus CTLA-4 blockade in lung cancer. The data were produced by immunoSEQ multiplex PCR, yet TCRdb's version contains in-frame clones alone and is incomplete. Altogether around 130,000 clones are present, around 90% being singletons, with the ten largest covering just under 7%. Material: peripheral blood, obtained from a patient treated with radiotherapy plus ipilimumab. The receptors derive from a human donor with non-small cell lung cancer that progressed on radiotherapy plus ipilimumab.

This chain connects TRBV5-4 to TRBJ2-7, with D unclear. The ends were cut back, 4 bases at V and 6 bases at J, with 14 bases in the middle. There are 13 residues in the CDR3. The germline V gene has CDR1 SGHNT and CDR2 YYREEE (reference sequence). CDR3 nucleotides: TGTGCCAGCAGCAACCACCAAGCAGGCGAGCAGTACTTC. It encodes CASSNHQAGEQYF.

Turning to this clone: Sequence at one end of the junction differs from germline and may be a read error. The chain uses TRBV7-7 and TRBJ2-1, with a weak D call TRBD1 (5 bases). Per the germline V gene, CDR1 is SSHAT and CDR2 is FNYEAQ (reference sequence). This CDR3 has 15 amino acids. The CDR3 protein is CASSQGASSYNEQFF. The DNA of the CDR3 is TGTGCTAGCAGCCAAGGGGCAAGCTCCTACAATGAGCAGTTCTTC. The full variable domain, its missing parts supplied by reference TRBV7-7 and TRBJ2-1, is GAGVSQSPRYKVTKRGQDVTLRCDPISSHATLYWYQQALGQGPEFLTYFNYEAQPDKSGLPSDRFSAERPEGSISTLTIQRTEQRDSAMYRCASSQGASSYNEQFFGPGTRLTVL.

This sequence joins TRBV11-2 and TRBJ2-1; D is unresolved. Trimming removed 3 bases from V and 6 bases from J, with 9 bases in between. CDR1 is SGHAT and CDR2 is FQNNGV in the germline V gene. The CDR3 sequence is 13 residues long. The CDR3, as DNA: TGTGCCAGCAGCTTTAAATGGGGCAATGAGCAGTTCTTC. Amino acid sequence: CASSFKWGNEQFF.

This chain joins TRBV5-1 and TRBJ1-2, with a possible D match to TRBD1 (5 bases). CDR3 length equals 13 residues. Between the trimmed V and J ends, which lost 4 bases and 4 bases, there was a span of 11 bases. CDR1 is SGHRS and CDR2 is YFSETQ in the germline V gene. The CDR3 DNA is TGCGCCAGCAGCAGGGACTGGGGCTATGGCTACACCTTC. It translates to CASSRDWGYGYTF.

The chain links TRBV9 to TRBJ2-5, with 9 bases lining up with TRBD2. Germline V gene data show CDR1 as SGDLS and CDR2 as YYNGEE. V dropped 0 bases and J dropped 5; count of bases not matched to a gene: 8. This CDR3 is 16 amino acids long. The chain's CDR3 is CASSVGASGTGETQYF. CDR3 bases: TGTGCCAGCAGCGTAGGGGCTAGCGGGACGGGGGAGACCCAGTACTTC.

The chain has TRBV6-5 and TRBJ2-5, with TRBD2 matching over 10 bases. The junction had 8 bases not matched to a gene; V was cut back by 0 bases and J by 7 bases. Germline assignment: CDR1 MNHEY and CDR2 SVGAGI. CDR3 size: 16 residues. This chain's CDR3 is CASSYSTLAGVGTQYF. For the CDR3, the DNA is TGTGCCAGCAGTTACTCGACCCTAGCGGGAGTAGGGACCCAGTACTTC.

This sequence joins TRBV14 and TRBJ2-7, with 9 positions matching TRBD2. CDR3 size: 15 residues. Germline CDR1 and CDR2: SGHDN and FVKESK. The V gene end was trimmed by 1 base and the J gene end by 7 bases; junction bases not matched to a gene: 8. CDR3 DNA: TGTGCCAGCAGCCAAGTGGCAGCGGGAGGTCGTGAGCAGTACTTC. Its protein product is CASSQVAAGGREQYF.

This clone was detected once. The chain carries TRBV13 and TRBJ1-1; possibly TRBD1 for D (6 bases). Trimming took off 5 bases at V and 11 bases at J, with 18 bases between the two ends. Germline CDR1 is PRHDT and CDR2 is FYEKMQ (reference sequence). The CDR3 covers 13 residues. In nucleotides, the CDR3 is TGTGCCAGCAGCGCCACGAGACAGGCTGCGGCTTTCTTT. Translation gives CASSATRQAAAFF.

The chain joins TRBV7-9 to TRBJ2-1; a possible D gene is TRBD2 (6 bases). CDR1 and CDR2 (germline): SEHNR, FQNEAQ (reference sequence). V was pared by 8 bases and J by 0 bases, with 17 bases between. The length of the CDR3 is 16 residues. For the CDR3, the DNA is TGTGCCAGCTATCAATGGGACTCGAGCTCCTACAATGAGCAGTTCTTC. Protein sequence: CASYQWDSSSYNEQFF.

V is TRBV7-3 and J is TRBJ2-7; 7 nucleotides agree with TRBD1. This CDR3 contains 14 residues. With 4 bases clipped from V and 3 bases from J, the junction kept 6 bases outside the gene matches. Germline V gives CDR1 SGHTA, CDR2 FQGTGA. As DNA, the CDR3 is TGTGCCAGCAGCTCGCCGGGACAGCGCTACGAGCAGTACTTC. Protein sequence: CASSSPGQRYEQYF.

The V call is TRBV19, the J call TRBJ1-2; weak D call: TRBD1 (5 bases). V lost 8 bases, J lost 3 bases, and 13 bases lay in between. The CDR3 has 13 residues. Germline V lookup: CDR1 LNHDA, CDR2 SQIVND (reference sequence). Written as DNA, the CDR3 is TGTGCCAGTGCCCGGGACGGACACTATGGCTACACCTTC. Protein product: CASARDGHYGYTF. Combining the CDR3 with reference TRBV19 and TRBJ1-2 gives the whole variable domain DGGITQSPKYLFRKEGQNVTLSCEQNLNHDAMYWYRQDPGQGLRLIYYSQIVNDFQKGDIAEGYSVSREKKESFPLTVTSAQKNPTAFYLCASARDGHYGYTFGSGTRLTVV.

The chain carries TRBV7-9 and TRBJ2-5, with no clear D. The CDR3 totals 15 residues. V shed 1 base and J shed 0 bases, with 9 bases lying between them. Germline V lookup: CDR1 SEHNR, CDR2 FQNEAQ (reference sequence). CDR3 protein: CASSLVQLYQETQYF. CDR3 DNA: TGTGCCAGCAGCTTAGTACAGCTGTACCAAGAGACCCAGTACTTC.

This clone has a single count. The gene calls are TRBV4-1 and TRBJ2-3; TRBD2 matches 8 bases. CDR1 MGHRA and CDR2 YSYEKL come from the germline V gene. The trim removed 3 bases at V and 4 bases at J, leaving 3 bases unmatched. The CDR3 is 14 residues long. CDR3 in amino acids: CASSHQTSADTQYF. The DNA for the CDR3 is TGCGCCAGCAGCCACCAGACTAGCGCAGATACGCAGTATTTT.

The rearrangement links TRBV18 to TRBJ2-3; the D gene is possibly TRBD2 (6 bases). V gave up 6 bases and J gave up 2 bases, with 12 bases separating them. Germline V lookup: CDR1 KGHSH, CDR2 LQKENI. This CDR3 contains 14 residues. The DNA of the CDR3 is TGTGCCAGCTCTAGGACTAAACCCACAGATACGCAGTATTTT. Translating gives CASSRTKPTDTQYF.

The genes are TRBV27 and TRBJ2-1, with 13 positions matching TRBD2. Germline CDR1 reads MNHEY; CDR2 reads SMNVEV (reference sequence). V dropped 2 bases and J dropped 7; count of bases not matched to a gene: 14. The length of the CDR3 is 19 residues. The CDR3 region is CASSLGHGTSGNRGNEQFF. CDR3 coding DNA: TGTGCCAGCAGTTTAGGACACGGGACTAGCGGGAATAGGGGGAATGAGCAGTTCTTC.

The J gene is TRBJ2-7, the V gene TRBV7-9; D is unresolved. The germline V gene has CDR1 SEHNR and CDR2 FQNEAQ (reference sequence). Deletions cut 2 bases from V and 6 bases from J, with 14 bases between. This CDR3 is built from 14 residues. CDR3 sequence reads: CASSLMSPATEQYF. The CDR3 DNA sequence: TGTGCCAGCAGCTTAATGTCCCCAGCGACCGAGCAGTACTTC. Using reference TRBV7-9 and TRBJ2-7 for the parts outside the CDR3, the full variable domain is DTGVSQNPRHKITKRGQNVTFRCDPISEHNRLYWYRQTLGQGPEFLTYFQNEAQLEKSRLLSDRFSAERPKGSFSTLEIQRTEQGDSAMYLCASSLMSPATEQYFGPGTRLTVT.

The CDR3 sequence is CASSVQSQTEQYF. CDR3 bases: TGTGCCAGCAGCGTACAAAGCCAGACAGAGCAGTACTTC. The chain uses TRBV9 and TRBJ2-7; D call uncertain. V lost 1 base, J lost 7 bases, and 12 bases lay in between. This CDR3 region has 13 residues. CDR1 and CDR2 (germline): SGDLS, YYNGEE.